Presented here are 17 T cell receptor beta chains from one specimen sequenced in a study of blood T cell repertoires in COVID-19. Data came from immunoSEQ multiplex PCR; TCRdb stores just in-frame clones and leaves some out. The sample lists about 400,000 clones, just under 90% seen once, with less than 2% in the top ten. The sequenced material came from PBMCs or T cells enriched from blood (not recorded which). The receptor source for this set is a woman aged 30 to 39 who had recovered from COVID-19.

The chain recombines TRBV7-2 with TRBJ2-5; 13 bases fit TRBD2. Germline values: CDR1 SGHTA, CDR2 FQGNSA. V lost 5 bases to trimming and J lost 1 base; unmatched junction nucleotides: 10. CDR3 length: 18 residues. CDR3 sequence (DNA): TGTGCCAGCAGCCGGACTAGCGGGGGAGGGTTTTCCCAAGAGACCCAGTACTTC. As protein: CASSRTSGGGFSQETQYF.

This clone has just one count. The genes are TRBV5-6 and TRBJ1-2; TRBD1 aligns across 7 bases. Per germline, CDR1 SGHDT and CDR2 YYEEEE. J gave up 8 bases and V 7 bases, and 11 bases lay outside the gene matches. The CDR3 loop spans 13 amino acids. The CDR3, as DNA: TGTGCCAGCGGGACCCCAGACAGGGAGGGCTACACCTTC. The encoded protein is CASGTPDREGYTF.

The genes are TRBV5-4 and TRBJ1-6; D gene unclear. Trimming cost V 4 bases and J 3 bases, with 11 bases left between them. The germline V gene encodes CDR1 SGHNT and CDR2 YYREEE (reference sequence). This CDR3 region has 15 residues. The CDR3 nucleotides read TGTGCCAGCAGCGGAGAGACCCACTATAATTCACCCCTCCACTTT. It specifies CASSGETHYNSPLHF.

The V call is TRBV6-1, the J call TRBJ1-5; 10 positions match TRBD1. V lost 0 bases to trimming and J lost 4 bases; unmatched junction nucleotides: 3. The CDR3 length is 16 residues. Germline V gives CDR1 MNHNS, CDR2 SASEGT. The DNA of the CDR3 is TGTGCCAGCAGTGAAGCGCCGGACAGGGGGAATCAGCCCCAGCATTTT. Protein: CASSEAPDRGNQPQHF.

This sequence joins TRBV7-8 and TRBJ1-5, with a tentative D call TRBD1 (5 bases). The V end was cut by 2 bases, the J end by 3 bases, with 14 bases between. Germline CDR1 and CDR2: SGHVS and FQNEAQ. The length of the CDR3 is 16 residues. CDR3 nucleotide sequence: TGTGCCAGCAGCTTATTAGGTGCAGGGCCCAATCAGCCCCAGCATTTT. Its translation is CASSLLGAGPNQPQHF.

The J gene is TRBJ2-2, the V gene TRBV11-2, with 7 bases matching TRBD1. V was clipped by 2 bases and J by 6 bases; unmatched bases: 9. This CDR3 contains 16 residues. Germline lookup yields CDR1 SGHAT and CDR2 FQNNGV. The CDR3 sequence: CASSLLGTGVAGELFF. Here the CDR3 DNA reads TGTGCCAGCAGCTTATTGGGTACAGGGGTAGCCGGGGAGCTGTTTTTT.

CDR3 nucleotides: TGTGCCAGCAGTTACGCTGACAGGGTGGGTACGCAGTATTTT. Encoded protein: CASSYADRVGTQYF. This chain connects TRBV6-5 to TRBJ2-3; 7 nucleotides align to TRBD1. V lost 2 bases and J lost 8; bases outside the gene matches: 7. CDR1 is MNHEY and CDR2 is SVGAGI in the germline V gene. The CDR3 runs 14 residues.

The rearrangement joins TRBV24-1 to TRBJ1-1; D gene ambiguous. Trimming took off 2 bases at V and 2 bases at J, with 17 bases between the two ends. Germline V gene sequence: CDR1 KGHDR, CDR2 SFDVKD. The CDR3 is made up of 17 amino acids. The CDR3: CATSDSRYPGDNTEAFF. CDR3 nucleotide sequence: TGTGCCACCAGTGATTCTCGCTACCCAGGTGATAACACTGAAGCTTTCTTT.

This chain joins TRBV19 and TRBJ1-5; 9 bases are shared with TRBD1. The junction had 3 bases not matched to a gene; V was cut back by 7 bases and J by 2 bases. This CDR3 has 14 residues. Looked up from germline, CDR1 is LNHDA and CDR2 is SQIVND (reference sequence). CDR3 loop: CASTRDRGNQPQHF. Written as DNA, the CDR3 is TGTGCCAGTACCCGGGACAGGGGCAATCAGCCCCAGCATTTT.

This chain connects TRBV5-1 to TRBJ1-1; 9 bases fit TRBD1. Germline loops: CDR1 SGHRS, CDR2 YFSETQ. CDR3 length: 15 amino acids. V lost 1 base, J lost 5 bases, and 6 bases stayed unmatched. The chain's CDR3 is CASSLNPGTGTEAFF. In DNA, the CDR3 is TGCGCCAGCAGCTTGAACCCCGGGACAGGGACTGAAGCTTTCTTT. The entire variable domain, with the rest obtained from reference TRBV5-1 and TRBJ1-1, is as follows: KAGVTQTPRYLIKTRGQQVTLSCSPISGHRSVSWYQQTPGQGLQFLFEYFSETQRNKGNFPGRFSGRQFSNSRSEMNVSTLELGDSALYLCASSLNPGTGTEAFFGQGTRLTVV.

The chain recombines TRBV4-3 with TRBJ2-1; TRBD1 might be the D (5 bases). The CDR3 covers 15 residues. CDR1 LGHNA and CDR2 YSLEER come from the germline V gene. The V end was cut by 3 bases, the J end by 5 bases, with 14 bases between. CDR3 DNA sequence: TGCGCCAGCAGCCAGGCACAGGTCCCCGACAATGAGCAGTTCTTC. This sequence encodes CASSQAQVPDNEQFF.

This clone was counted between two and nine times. As DNA, the CDR3 is TGCGCCAGCAGGTCAGACAGGGAACAGCCCCAGCATTTT. Translated: CASRSDREQPQHF. The J gene is TRBJ1-5, the V gene TRBV5-1, with 7 positions matching TRBD1. Trimming took 5 bases from V and 7 from J; bases not matched to a gene: 6. The germline V gene has CDR1 SGHRS and CDR2 YFSETQ. The CDR3 is made up of 13 amino acids.

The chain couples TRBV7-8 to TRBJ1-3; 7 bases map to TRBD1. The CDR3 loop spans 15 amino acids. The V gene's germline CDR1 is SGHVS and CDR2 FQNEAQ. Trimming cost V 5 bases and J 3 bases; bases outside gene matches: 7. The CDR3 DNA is TGTGCCAGCAGCGCATCCGGGACAGATGGAAACACCATATATTTT. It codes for CASSASGTDGNTIYF. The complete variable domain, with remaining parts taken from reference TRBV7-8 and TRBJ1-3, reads GAGVSQSPRYKVAKRGQDVALRCDPISGHVSLFWYQQALGQGPEFLTYFQNEAQLDKSGLPSDRFFAERPEGSVSTLKIQRTQQEDSAVYLCASSASGTDGNTIYFGEGSWLTVV.

The CDR3 DNA reads as TGCGCCAGCAGCCCCCGGACTAGCGGACCCTACGAGCAGTACTTC. Its protein is CASSPRTSGPYEQYF. The rearrangement joins TRBV5-1 to TRBJ2-7, with 10 nucleotides matching TRBD2. V shed 4 bases and J 2 bases; nucleotides not matched to a gene: 6. Germline V gene data show CDR1 as SGHRS and CDR2 as YFSETQ. CDR3 length: 15 residues.

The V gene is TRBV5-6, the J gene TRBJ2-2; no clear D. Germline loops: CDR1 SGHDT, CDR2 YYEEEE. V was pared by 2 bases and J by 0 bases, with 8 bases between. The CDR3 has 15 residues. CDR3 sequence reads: CASSFVPANTGELFF. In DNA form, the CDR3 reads TGTGCCAGCAGCTTTGTTCCAGCGAACACCGGGGAGCTGTTTTTT.

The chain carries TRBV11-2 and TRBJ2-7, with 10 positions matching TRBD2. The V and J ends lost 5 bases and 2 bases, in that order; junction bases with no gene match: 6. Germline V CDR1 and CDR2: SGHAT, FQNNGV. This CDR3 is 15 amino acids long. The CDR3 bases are TGTGCCAGCAGCGCGAGCGGGGGGGAGACCTACGAGCAGTACTTC. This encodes CASSASGGETYEQYF.

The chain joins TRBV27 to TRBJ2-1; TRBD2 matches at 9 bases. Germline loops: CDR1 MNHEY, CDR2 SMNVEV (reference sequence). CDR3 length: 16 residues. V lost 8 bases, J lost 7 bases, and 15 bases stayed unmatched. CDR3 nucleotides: TGTGCCAGCGGCCCGCGGGGGGGCGGAGGAATTAATGAGCAGTTCTTC. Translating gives CASGPRGGGGINEQFF.